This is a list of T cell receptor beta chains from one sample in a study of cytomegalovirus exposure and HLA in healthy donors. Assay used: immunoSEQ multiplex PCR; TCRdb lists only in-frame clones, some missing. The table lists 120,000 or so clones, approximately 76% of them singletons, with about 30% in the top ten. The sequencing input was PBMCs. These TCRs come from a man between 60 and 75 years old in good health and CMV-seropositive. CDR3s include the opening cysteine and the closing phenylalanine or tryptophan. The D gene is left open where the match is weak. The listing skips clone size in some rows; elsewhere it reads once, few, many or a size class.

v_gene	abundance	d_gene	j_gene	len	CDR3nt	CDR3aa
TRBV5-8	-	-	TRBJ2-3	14	TGTGCCAGCAGCTTCAGGGTTAGCACAGATACGCAGTATTTT	CASSFRVSTDTQYF
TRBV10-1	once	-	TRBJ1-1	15	TGCGCCAGCAGTGAGTATGGGGGCCGGAACACTGAAGCTTTCTTT	CASSEYGGRNTEAFF
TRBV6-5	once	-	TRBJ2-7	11	TGTGCCACGTCAACAGGGTACGAGCAGTACTTC	CATSTGYEQYF
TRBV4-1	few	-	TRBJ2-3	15	TGCGCCAGCAGCCAAGAGAGGCTGGCCACAGATACGCAGTATTTT	CASSQERLATDTQYF
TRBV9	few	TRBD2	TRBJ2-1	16	TGTGCCAGCAGCTCGCGACTAGCCAGGGCGGAGAATGAGCAGTTCTTC	CASSSRLARAENEQFF
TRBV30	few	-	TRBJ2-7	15	TGTGCCTGGAGCTGGGGAGACTACCGGATCTACGAGCAGTACTTC	CAWSWGDYRIYEQYF
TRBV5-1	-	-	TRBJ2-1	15	TGCGCCAGCAGCCCTAGGACACGAAACTACAATGAGCAGTTCTTC	CASSPRTRNYNEQFF
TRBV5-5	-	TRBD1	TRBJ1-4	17	TGTGCCAGCACTCTGATACCAGGGGGCGTCCCGGTCGAAAAACTGTTTTTT	CASTLIPGGVPVEKLFF
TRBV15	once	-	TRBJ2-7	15	TGTGCCACCAGCAGAGAATACGGGTACGGGTACGAGCAGTACTTC	CATSREYGYGYEQYF
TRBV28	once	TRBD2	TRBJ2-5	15	TGTGCCAGCACCCGACTAGCGGGAGGTGAAGAGACCCAGTACTTC	CASTRLAGGEETQYF
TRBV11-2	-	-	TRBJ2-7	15	TGTGCCAGCAGCTTAGACGTAGCGGCAGCCTACGAGCAGTACTTC	CASSLDVAAAYEQYF
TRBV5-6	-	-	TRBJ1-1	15	TGTGCCAGCAGCTCGGCCACCGGCGGGAACACTGAAGCTTTCTTT	CASSSATGGNTEAFF
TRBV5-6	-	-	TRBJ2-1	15	TGTGCCAGCAGTCAGGAGACAGAGTACTACAATGAGCAGTTCTTC	CASSQETEYYNEQFF
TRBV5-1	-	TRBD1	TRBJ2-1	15	TGCGCCAGCAGCTTGGAGGGACAGGGGATCGATGAGCAGTTCTTC	CASSLEGQGIDEQFF
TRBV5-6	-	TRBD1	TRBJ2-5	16	TGTGCCAGCAGCCCCCTTACCGACAGGGTAGGGGAGACCCAGTACTTC	CASSPLTDRVGETQYF
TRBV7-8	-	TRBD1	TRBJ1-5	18	TGTGCCAGCAGCTTAACCGGGACAGGAACTTTCAGCAATCAGCCCCAGCATTTT	CASSLTGTGTFSNQPQHF
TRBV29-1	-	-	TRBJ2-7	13	TGCAGCGTTGAGGACACGGCATCCTACGAGCAGTACTTC	CSVEDTASYEQYF
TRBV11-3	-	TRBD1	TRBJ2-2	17	TGTGCCAGCAGCTTAGGGAGGGGGACAGGGGACACCGGGGAGCTGTTTTTT	CASSLGRGTGDTGELFF
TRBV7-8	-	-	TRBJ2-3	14	TGTGCCAGCAGCTTACAGACTACCACAGATACGCAGTATTTT	CASSLQTTTDTQYF
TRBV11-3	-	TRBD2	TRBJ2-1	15	TGTGCCAGCAGCTTAGGGGGAGGGCCCCACAATGAGCAGTTCTTC	CASSLGGGPHNEQFF
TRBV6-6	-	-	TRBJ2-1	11	TGTGCCAGCAGCTTCTTAGGGGTTGTGTTCTTC	CASSFLGVVFF
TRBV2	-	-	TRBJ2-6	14	TGTGCCAGCAGTGACAGCTCTGGGGCCAACGTCCTGACTTTC	CASSDSSGANVLTF
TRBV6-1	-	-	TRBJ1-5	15	TGTGCCAGCAGTGAAGACGGTCATAGCAATCAGCCCCAGCATTTT	CASSEDGHSNQPQHF
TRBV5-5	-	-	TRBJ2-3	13	TGTGCCAGCAGCTTGGGGCCTGCAGATACGCAGTATTTT	CASSLGPADTQYF
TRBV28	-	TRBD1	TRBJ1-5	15	TGTGCCAGCAGTAAAACAGGGGGCGCGAATCAGCCCCAGCATTTT	CASSKTGGANQPQHF
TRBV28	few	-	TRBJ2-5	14	TGTGCCAGCAGTCCAGGACAGAATGAAGAGACCCAGTACTTC	CASSPGQNEETQYF
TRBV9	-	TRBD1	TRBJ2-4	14	TGTGCCAGCACCGCGACAGGGAGAGGAGACATTCAGTACTTC	CASTATGRGDIQYF
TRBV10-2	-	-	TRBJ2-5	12	TGCGCCAGCAGTGGTGCTAAAGAGACCCAGTACTTC	CASSGAKETQYF
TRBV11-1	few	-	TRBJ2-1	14	TGTGCCAGCAGCTACCGGGGGAACCACAATGAGCAGTTCTTC	CASSYRGNHNEQFF
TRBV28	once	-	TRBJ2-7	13	TGTGCCAGCAGTCCCGGACAGACCTACGAGCAGTACTTC	CASSPGQTYEQYF
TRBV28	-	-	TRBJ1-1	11	TGTGCCAGCAGTTTGAGGAGGGAAGCTTTCTTT	CASSLRREAFF
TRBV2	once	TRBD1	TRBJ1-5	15	TGTGCCAGCAGTGGGACAGGGGGCTCGGATCAGCCCCAGCATTTT	CASSGTGGSDQPQHF
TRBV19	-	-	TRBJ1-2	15	TGTGCCAGTAGTATATATGGCACCGCTGGCTATGGCTACACCTTC	CASSIYGTAGYGYTF
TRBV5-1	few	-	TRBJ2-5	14	TGCGCCAGCAGCTTGGCGTCAGGGCGGGAGACCCAGTACTTC	CASSLASGRETQYF
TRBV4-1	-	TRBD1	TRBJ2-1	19	TGCGCCAGCAGCCAAGGGCCGCTACGCCGGGACAGGGGTAACAATGAGCAGTTCTTC	CASSQGPLRRDRGNNEQFF
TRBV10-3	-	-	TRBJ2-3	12	TGTGCCATCAGTGGGACTGGGGATACGCAGTATTTT	CAISGTGDTQYF
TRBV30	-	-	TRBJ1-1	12	TGTGCCCGAGGGGGGGTGGGCACTGAAGCTTTCTTT	CARGGVGTEAFF
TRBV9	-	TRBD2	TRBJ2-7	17	TGTGCCAGCAGCGTAGCAACTAGCGGGGGGGCCCAAAACGAGCAGTACTTC	CASSVATSGGAQNEQYF
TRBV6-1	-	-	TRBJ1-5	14	TGTGCCAGCAGTGGGTCAGTCCAGGGTCAGCCCCAGCATTTT	CASSGSVQGQPQHF
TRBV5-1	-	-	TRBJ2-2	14	TGCGCCAGCAGCCCCCCCGCGAACACCGGGGAGCTGTTTTTT	CASSPPANTGELFF
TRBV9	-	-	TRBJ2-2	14	TGTGCCAGCAGCGTGGGGGGTAGCACCGGGGAGCTGTTTTTT	CASSVGGSTGELFF
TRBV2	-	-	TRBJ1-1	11	TGTGCCAGCATCCAGAACACTGAAGCTTTCTTT	CASIQNTEAFF